This TCR beta chain originates from a study of T cell responses to AZD1222 COVID-19 vaccine. Clones were sequenced by immunoSEQ multiplex PCR, and TCRdb holds only the in-frame ones, with some missing. Of roughly 50,000 clones in the sample, around nine tenths were seen once. Trimming pared 8 bases from V and 2 bases from J, leaving 12 bases between. In germline, CDR1 is MDHEN, CDR2 SYDVKM. CDR3 length: 13 amino acids. The chain is built from TRBV28 and TRBJ1-2; possible D gene TRBD1, 5 bases. The origin of this receptor is an adult in good health. The sample consisted of peripheral blood, taken on day 0 of AZD1222 vaccination. The DNA of the CDR3 is TGTGCCAGCGGGGCGGGGAGAAACTATGGCTACACCTTC. Encoded protein: CASGAGRNYGYTF.